This TCR beta chain was captured in a study of shared clonotypes between healthy human individuals. Method: immunoSEQ multiplex PCR; TCRdb's copy keeps in-frame clones and lacks some. The sample holds under 1 million clones, almost 95% seen once. The V gene lost 4 bases and the J gene lost 0 bases, with 7 bases spanning the gap. The CDR3 is 13 amino acids. Germline V gene lookup returns CDR1 LNHDA and CDR2 SQIVND (reference sequence). Naive CD8 cells comprised CD45RO-negative, CCR7-positively selected cells, excluding terminally differentiated effector memory CD45RA+ cells. Donors had no recently reported acute infections or vaccinations and were HIV-negative. This clone was counted a few times.

Sequences were obtained from naive CD8+ T cells sorted from blood. This receptor was taken from a man aged 25 to 45 in good health. The chain is built from TRBV19 and TRBJ2-7; the D is unclear. CDR3 sequence: CASSTVPSYEQYF. As DNA, the CDR3 is TGTGCCAGTAGTACTGTCCCCTCCTACGAGCAGTACTTC.